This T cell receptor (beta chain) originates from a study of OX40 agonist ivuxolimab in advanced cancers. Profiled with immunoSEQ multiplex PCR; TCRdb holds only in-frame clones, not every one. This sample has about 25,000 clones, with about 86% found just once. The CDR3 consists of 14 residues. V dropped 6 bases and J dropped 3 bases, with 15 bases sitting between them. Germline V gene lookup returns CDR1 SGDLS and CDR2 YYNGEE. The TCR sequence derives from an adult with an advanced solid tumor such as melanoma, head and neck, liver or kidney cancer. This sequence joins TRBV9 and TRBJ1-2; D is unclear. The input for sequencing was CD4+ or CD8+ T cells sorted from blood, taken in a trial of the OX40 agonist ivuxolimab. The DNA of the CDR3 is TGTGCCAGCACCCTCTCAGGTCTAGACTATGGCTACACCTTC. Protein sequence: CASTLSGLDYGYTF.